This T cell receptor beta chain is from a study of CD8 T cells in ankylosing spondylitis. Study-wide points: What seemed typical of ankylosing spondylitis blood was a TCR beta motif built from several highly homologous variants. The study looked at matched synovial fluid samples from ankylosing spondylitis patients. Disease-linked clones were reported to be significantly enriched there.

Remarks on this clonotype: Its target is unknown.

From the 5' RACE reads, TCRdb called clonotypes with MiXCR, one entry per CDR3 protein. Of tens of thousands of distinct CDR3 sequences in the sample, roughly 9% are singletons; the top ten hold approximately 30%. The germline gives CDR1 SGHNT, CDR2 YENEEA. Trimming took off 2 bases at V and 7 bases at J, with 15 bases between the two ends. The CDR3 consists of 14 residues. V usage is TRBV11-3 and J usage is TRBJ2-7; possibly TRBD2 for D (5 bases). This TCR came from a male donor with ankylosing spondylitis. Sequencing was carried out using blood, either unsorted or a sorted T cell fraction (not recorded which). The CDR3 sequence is CASSLSSSSGEQYV. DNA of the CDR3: TGTGCCAGCAGCTTATCCTCATCATCGGGGGAGCAGTACGTC.